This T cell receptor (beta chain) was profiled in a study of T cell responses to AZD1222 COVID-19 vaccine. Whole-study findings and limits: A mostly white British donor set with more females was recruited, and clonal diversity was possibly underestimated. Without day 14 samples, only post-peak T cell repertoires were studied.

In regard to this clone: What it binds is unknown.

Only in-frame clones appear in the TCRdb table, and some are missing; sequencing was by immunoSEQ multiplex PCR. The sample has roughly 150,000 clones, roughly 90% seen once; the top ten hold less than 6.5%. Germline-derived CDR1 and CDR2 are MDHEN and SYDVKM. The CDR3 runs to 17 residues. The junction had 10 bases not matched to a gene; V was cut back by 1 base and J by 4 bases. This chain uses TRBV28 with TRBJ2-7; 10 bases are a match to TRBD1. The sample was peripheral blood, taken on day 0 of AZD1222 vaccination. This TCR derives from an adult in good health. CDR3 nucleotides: TGTGCCAGCAGTTTATCAGGACCCGGGACAGGGGTATACGAGCAGTACTTC. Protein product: CASSLSGPGTGVYEQYF.